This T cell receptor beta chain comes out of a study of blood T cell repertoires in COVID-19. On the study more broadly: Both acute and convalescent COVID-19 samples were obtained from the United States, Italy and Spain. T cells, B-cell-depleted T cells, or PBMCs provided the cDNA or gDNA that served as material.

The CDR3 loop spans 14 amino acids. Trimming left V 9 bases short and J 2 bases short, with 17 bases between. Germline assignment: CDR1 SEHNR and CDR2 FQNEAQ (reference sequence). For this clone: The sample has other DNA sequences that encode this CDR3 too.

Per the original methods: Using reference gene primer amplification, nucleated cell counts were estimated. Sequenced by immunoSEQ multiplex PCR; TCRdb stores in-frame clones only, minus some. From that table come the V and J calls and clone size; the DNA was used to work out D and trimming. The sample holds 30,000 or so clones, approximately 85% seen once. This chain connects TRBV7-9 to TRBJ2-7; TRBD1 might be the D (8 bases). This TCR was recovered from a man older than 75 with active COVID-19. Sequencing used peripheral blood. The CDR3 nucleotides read TGTGCCAGTAGGGAGGGACAGGCGACCTACGAGCAGTACTTC. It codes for CASREGQATYEQYF.